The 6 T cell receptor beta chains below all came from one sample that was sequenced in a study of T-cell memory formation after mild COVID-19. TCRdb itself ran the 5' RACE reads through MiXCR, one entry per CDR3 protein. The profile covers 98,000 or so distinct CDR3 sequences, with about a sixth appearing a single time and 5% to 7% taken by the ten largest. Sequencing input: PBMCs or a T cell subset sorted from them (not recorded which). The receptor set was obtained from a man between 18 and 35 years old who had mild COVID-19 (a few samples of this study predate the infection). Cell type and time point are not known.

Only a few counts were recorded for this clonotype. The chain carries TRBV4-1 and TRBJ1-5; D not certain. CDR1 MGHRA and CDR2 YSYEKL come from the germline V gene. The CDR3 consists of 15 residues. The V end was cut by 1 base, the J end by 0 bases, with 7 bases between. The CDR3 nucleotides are TGCGCCAGCAGCCAAGCAATTGGTAGCAATCAGCCCCAGCATTTT. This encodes CASSQAIGSNQPQHF.

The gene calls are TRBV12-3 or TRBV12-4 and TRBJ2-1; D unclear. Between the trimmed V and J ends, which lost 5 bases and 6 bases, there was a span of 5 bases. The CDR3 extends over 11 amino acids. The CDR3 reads CASSPFNEQFF. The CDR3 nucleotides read TGTGCCAGCAGTCCGTTCAATGAGCAGTTCTTC.

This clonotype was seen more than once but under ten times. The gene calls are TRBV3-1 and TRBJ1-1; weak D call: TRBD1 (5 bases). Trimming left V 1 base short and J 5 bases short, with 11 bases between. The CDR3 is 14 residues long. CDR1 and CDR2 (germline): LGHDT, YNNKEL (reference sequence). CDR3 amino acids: CASSQGTGGTEAFF. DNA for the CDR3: TGTGCCAGCAGCCAAGGCACGGGGGGGACTGAAGCTTTCTTT. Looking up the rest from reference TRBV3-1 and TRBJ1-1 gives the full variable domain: DTAVSQTPKYLVTQMGNDKSIKCEQNLGHDTMYWYKQDSKKFLKIMFSYNNKELIINETVPNRFSPKSPDKAHLNLHINSLELGDSAVYFCASSQGTGGTEAFFGQGTRLTVV.

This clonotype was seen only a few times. The DNA for the CDR3 is TGTGCCAGCAGAGCGGGACTAGCGGGGGGCTCCGGGGAGCTGTTTTTT. It is translated as CASRAGLAGGSGELFF. The chain combines TRBV9 with TRBJ2-2; 15 bases are shared with TRBD2. With 5 bases clipped from V and 6 bases from J, the junction kept 5 bases outside the gene matches. Germline-derived CDR1 and CDR2 are SGDLS and YYNGEE. CDR3 length: 16 amino acids.

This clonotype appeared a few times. Written as DNA, the CDR3 is TGCAGTGCCCCCATTCCCGGACATGTACAGACCCAGTACTTC. This sequence encodes CSAPIPGHVQTQYF. The chain is built from TRBV20-1 and TRBJ2-5, with D perhaps TRBD1 (5 bases). The CDR3 consists of 14 residues. Trimming left V 6 bases short and J 6 bases short, with 20 bases between. CDR1 and CDR2 from the germline V gene are DFQATT and SNEGSKA (reference sequence).

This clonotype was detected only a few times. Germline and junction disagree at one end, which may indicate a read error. The CDR3: CASSLGPGQGTEKLFF. In DNA form, the CDR3 reads TGTGCTAGCAGCTTAGGCCCGGGACAGGGAACCGAAAAACTGTTTTTT. This chain uses TRBV7-7 with TRBJ1-4; 9 nucleotides agree with TRBD1. Looked up from germline, CDR1 is SSHAT and CDR2 is FNYEAQ (reference sequence). The CDR3 covers 16 residues.